This record covers a single T cell receptor beta chain. The antigen remains undetermined. This entry comes from a study of blood T cells in healthy people across ages. Study information: Roughly one uniquely barcoded beta molecule per two T cells was captured.

Per the germline V gene, CDR1 is SGHRS and CDR2 is YFSETQ. The CDR3 loop spans 15 amino acids. Researchers isolated at least 7 million PBMCs per sample. Total RNA, at least 5 micrograms per sample, was extracted from PBMCs. A second roughly 7 to 11 cycle PCR used barcoded and J-beta primers. TCRdb itself ran the 5' RACE reads through MiXCR, one entry per CDR3 protein. The repertoire holds roughly 900,000 distinct CDR3 sequences, with about 48% as singletons. Study-wide results and limits: From one million sequenced T cells, diversity estimates were lower bounds.

The material sequenced was blood. The source of this sequence is a man aged 25 to 45 in good health. J is TRBJ2-5 and V is TRBV5-1; TRBD2 agrees at 9 bases. With the DNA end fitting TRBJ2-7 better, the J assignment may be wrong. CDR3 sequence (DNA): TGCGCCAGCAGCCTCCTAGCGGGGCCCACCTACGAGCAGTACTTC. This codes for CASSLLAGPTYEQYF.